Listed here are 17 T cell receptor beta chains from one sample, sequenced in a study of blood T cell dynamics during melanoma immunotherapy. The data were produced by immunoSEQ multiplex PCR, yet TCRdb's version contains in-frame clones alone and is incomplete. In the table there are 3,500 to 4,000 clones, 97% of which are singletons. Time point here: pre-treatment baseline. The material was effector memory CD8+ T cells from blood, obtained from a patient treated with checkpoint blockade. The receptor source for this set is a human donor with melanoma.

The gene calls are TRBV27 and TRBJ2-7, with D maybe TRBD1 (5 bases). This CDR3 has 13 amino acids. Trimming took 3 bases from V and 1 from J, leaving 7 bases between them. Germline V gene lookup returns CDR1 MNHEY and CDR2 SMNVEV (reference sequence). CDR3 nucleotide sequence: TGTGCCAGCAGTTTTTCAGGGTCCTACGAGCAGTACTTC. The encoded protein is CASSFSGSYEQYF.

V usage is TRBV14 and J usage is TRBJ2-7, with a weak D call TRBD2 (6 bases). The length of the CDR3 is 13 residues. Germline V gene data show CDR1 as SGHDN and CDR2 as FVKESK. Trimming shortened V by 6 bases and J by 7 bases, and 16 bases separated the two germline ends. For the CDR3, the DNA is TGTGCCAGCAGTCCCTTCGGAGGGCGGGAGCAGTACTTC. It is translated as CASSPFGGREQYF.

V usage is TRBV5-8 and J usage is TRBJ2-7, with 8 nucleotides matching TRBD2. After removal of 3 bases from V and 6 bases from J, the junction contained 17 bases not matched to a gene. Germline V gene data show CDR1 as SGHTS and CDR2 as YDEGEE. The CDR3 runs 17 residues. The CDR3 sequence: CASSSLAAGGAFREQYF. The CDR3 nucleotides read TGTGCCAGCAGCTCCCTGGCGGCGGGGGGCGCGTTTCGCGAGCAGTACTTC.

This chain uses TRBV5-1 with TRBJ2-7, with 7 bases fitting TRBD2. With V trimmed by 0 bases and J by 0 bases, 9 bases remained unmatched. This CDR3 has 17 residues. Looked up from germline, CDR1 is SGHRS and CDR2 is YFSETQ. CDR3 in DNA: TGCGCCAGCAGCTTGGCCGGTGCGGGAGACCCCTCCTACGAGCAGTACTTC. Translated, it gives CASSLAGAGDPSYEQYF.

The rearrangement links TRBV2 to TRBJ2-1, with D possibly TRBD1 on 7 matching bases. Trimming stripped 5 bases from V and 8 bases from J, with 22 bases between. This CDR3 contains 16 residues. Looked up from germline, CDR1 is SNHLY and CDR2 is FYNNEI. Here the CDR3 DNA reads TGTGCCAGCAGTCTCACAGGGGAGGACGGGCGGTATGAGCAGTTCTTC. This translates into CASSLTGEDGRYEQFF.

The rearrangement links TRBV2 to TRBJ1-5, with D possibly matching TRBD1 (5 bases). The germline CDR1 and CDR2 sequences are SNHLY and FYNNEI. The CDR3 is 16 amino acids. V was shortened by 5 bases and J by 0 bases, with 14 bases between the two germline ends. The CDR3 protein is CASSFGAYYSNQPQHF. CDR3 in DNA: TGTGCCAGCAGTTTTGGGGCCTACTATAGCAATCAGCCCCAGCATTTT.

V is TRBV7-2 and J is TRBJ1-2; no reliable D call. Deletions cut 4 bases from V and 0 bases from J, with 15 bases between. This CDR3 has 16 residues. From germline, CDR1 is SGHTA and CDR2 FQGNSA. DNA for the CDR3: TGTGCCAGCAGCTACATTTGGGGTGGAGCTAACTATGGCTACACCTTC. Amino acid sequence: CASSYIWGGANYGYTF.

This chain connects TRBV5-1 to TRBJ1-2, with no clear D. The CDR3 is made up of 16 amino acids. Germline lookup yields CDR1 SGHRS and CDR2 YFSETQ. V dropped 0 bases and J dropped 1 base, with 13 bases sitting between them. This CDR3 is CASSLDSAGINYGYTF. CDR3 sequence (DNA): TGCGCCAGCAGCTTGGATTCCGCAGGCATTAACTATGGCTACACCTTC.

J is TRBJ2-3 and V is TRBV4-2; D remains unclear. Germline V CDR1 and CDR2: LGHNA, YNFKEQ. The CDR3 runs to 17 residues. V was shortened by 1 base and J by 6 bases, with 20 bases between the two germline ends. The CDR3 is CASSQAPSEDGHDTQYF. CDR3 in DNA: TGTGCCAGCAGCCAAGCTCCCAGCGAGGACGGTCACGATACGCAGTATTTT.

V and J are TRBV6-5 and TRBJ1-1; D might be TRBD1 (5 bases). The CDR3 length is 15 residues. V was shortened by 0 bases and J by 5 bases, with 13 bases between the two germline ends. CDR1 is MNHEY and CDR2 is SVGAGI in the germline V gene. Written as DNA, the CDR3 is TGTGCCAGCAGTTACTCTTCAGGGTTGAGGACTGAAGCTTTCTTT. Translating gives CASSYSSGLRTEAFF.

CDR3 residues: CASSYSSWGREQFF. In DNA form, the CDR3 reads TGTGCCAGCAGTTACTCGAGCTGGGGGCGCGAGCAGTTCTTC. The rearrangement uses TRBV6-6 and TRBJ2-1; possible D gene TRBD1, 6 bases. Germline values: CDR1 MNHNY, CDR2 SVGAGI (reference sequence). This CDR3 has 14 residues. Deletions cut 0 bases from V and 10 bases from J, with 13 bases between.

The chain uses TRBV12-5 and TRBJ1-4; 7 nucleotides match TRBD1. CDR3 length equals 15 residues. The V and J ends lost 0 bases and 3 bases, in that order; junction bases with no gene match: 1. Germline loops: CDR1 LGHNT, CDR2 FRNRAP. DNA for the CDR3: TGTGCTAGTGGTTTGGTAGGGACAGCTAATGAAAAACTGTTTTTT. Translated, it gives CASGLVGTANEKLFF. The entire variable domain, with the rest obtained from reference TRBV12-5 and TRBJ1-4, is as follows: DARVTQTPRHKVTEMGQEVTMRCQPILGHNTVFWYRQTMMQGLELLAYFRNRAPLDDSGMPKDRFSAEMPDATLATLKIQPSEPRDSAVYFCASGLVGTANEKLFFGSGTQLSVL.

The V gene is TRBV28, the J gene TRBJ2-7; 9 bases match TRBD1. V shed 5 bases and J 5 bases; nucleotides not matched to a gene: 7. This CDR3 spans 14 amino acids. The germline V gene encodes CDR1 MDHEN and CDR2 SYDVKM. This chain's CDR3 is CASSIDRGSDEQYF. The CDR3 bases are TGTGCCAGCAGTATAGACAGGGGGTCGGACGAGCAGTACTTC.

The chain combines TRBV28 with TRBJ1-5; a possible D gene is TRBD1 (5 bases). CDR1 is MDHEN and CDR2 is SYDVKM in the germline V gene. The CDR3 length is 17 residues. Trimming left V 3 bases short and J 2 bases short, with 17 bases between. The CDR3: CASSFPVVGGGNQPQHF. The CDR3 coding sequence is TGTGCCAGCAGTTTCCCTGTAGTTGGGGGAGGCAATCAGCCCCAGCATTTT.

This clone was recorded once. The V gene is TRBV7-6, the J gene TRBJ2-7; 10 nucleotides match TRBD1. The CDR3 has 14 residues. V shed 7 bases and J 5 bases; nucleotides not matched to a gene: 8. From germline, CDR1 is SGHVS and CDR2 FNYEAQ. The CDR3, as DNA: TGTGCCAGCACCAAGACAGGGGGCATCAACGAGCAGTACTTC. It specifies CASTKTGGINEQYF.

The V call is TRBV13, the J call TRBJ2-1, with TRBD2 identical over 7 bases. The CDR3 is 14 residues long. Germline V gene data show CDR1 as PRHDT and CDR2 as FYEKMQ (reference sequence). V was pared by 5 bases and J by 5 bases, with 6 bases of the junction left unmatched. CDR3 sequence: CASSSSGTNNEQFF. The CDR3, as DNA: TGTGCCAGCAGCAGCTCAGGGACTAACAATGAGCAGTTCTTC.

V and J are TRBV6-1 and TRBJ2-1; TRBD2 is a possible D gene (6 bases). From germline, CDR1 is MNHNS and CDR2 SASEGT. CDR3 length: 14 amino acids. V lost 2 bases, J lost 5 bases, and 10 bases lay in between. The CDR3 sequence: CASSEWTGDNEQFF. The CDR3 DNA reads TGTGCCAGCAGTGAATGGACGGGAGACAATGAGCAGTTCTTC.